The source of this T cell receptor beta chain is a study of response to subunit inactivated influenza vaccine. The CDR3 has 15 amino acids. Trimming stripped 5 bases from V and 0 bases from J, with 11 bases between. The germline V gene encodes CDR1 SEHNR and CDR2 FQNEAQ (reference sequence). This clonotype appeared a few times. In TCRdb, the RT-PCR reads were re-called with MiXCR into one record per CDR3 protein. The sample includes around 530,000 distinct CDR3 sequences, over 9.5% seen only once; the top ten take around 9.6%. The source was PBMCs from blood, collected on the day of vaccination. The genes are TRBV7-9 and TRBJ2-1; no firm D call. This TCR derives from a man aged 45 to 65 who received an inactivated influenza vaccine. The CDR3 spells CASSRDPSSYNEQFF. In DNA, the CDR3 is TGTGCCAGCAGCAGAGACCCGAGCTCCTACAATGAGCAGTTCTTC.